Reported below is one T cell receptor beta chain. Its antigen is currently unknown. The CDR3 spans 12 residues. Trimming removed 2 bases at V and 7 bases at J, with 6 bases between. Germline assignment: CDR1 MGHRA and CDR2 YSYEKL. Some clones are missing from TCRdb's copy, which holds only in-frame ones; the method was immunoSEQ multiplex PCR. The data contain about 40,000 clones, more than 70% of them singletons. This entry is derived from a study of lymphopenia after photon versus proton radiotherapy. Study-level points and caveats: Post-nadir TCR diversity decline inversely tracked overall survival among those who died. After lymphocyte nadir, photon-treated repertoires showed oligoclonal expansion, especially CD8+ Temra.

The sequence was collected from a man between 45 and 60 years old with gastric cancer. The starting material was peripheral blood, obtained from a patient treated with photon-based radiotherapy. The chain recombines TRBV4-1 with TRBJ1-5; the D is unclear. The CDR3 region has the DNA TGCGCCAGCAGCCAATACGGGCAGCCCCAGCATTTT. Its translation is CASSQYGQPQHF.